The T cell receptor beta chain described here comes from a study of OX40 agonist ivuxolimab in advanced cancers. Study-wide context: The dose of intravenous ivuxolimab that patients received every 2 weeks ranged from 0.01 to 10 mg/kg.

The V gene end was trimmed by 4 bases and the J gene end by 4 bases; junction bases not matched to a gene: 3. CDR1 and CDR2 from the germline V gene are MRHNA and SNTAGT. There are 14 residues in the CDR3. Data came from immunoSEQ multiplex PCR; TCRdb stores just in-frame clones and leaves some out. Among about 40,000 clones listed, more than 70% were seen once. This chain connects TRBV6-4 to TRBJ2-1, with 8 bases that match TRBD2. The sample was CD4+ or CD8+ T cells sorted from blood, taken in a trial of the OX40 agonist ivuxolimab. The receptor comes from an adult with an advanced solid tumor such as melanoma, head and neck, liver or kidney cancer. The CDR3 reads CASSVTSGYNEQFF. In nucleotides, the CDR3 is TGTGCCAGCAGTGTCACTAGCGGATACAATGAGCAGTTCTTC.